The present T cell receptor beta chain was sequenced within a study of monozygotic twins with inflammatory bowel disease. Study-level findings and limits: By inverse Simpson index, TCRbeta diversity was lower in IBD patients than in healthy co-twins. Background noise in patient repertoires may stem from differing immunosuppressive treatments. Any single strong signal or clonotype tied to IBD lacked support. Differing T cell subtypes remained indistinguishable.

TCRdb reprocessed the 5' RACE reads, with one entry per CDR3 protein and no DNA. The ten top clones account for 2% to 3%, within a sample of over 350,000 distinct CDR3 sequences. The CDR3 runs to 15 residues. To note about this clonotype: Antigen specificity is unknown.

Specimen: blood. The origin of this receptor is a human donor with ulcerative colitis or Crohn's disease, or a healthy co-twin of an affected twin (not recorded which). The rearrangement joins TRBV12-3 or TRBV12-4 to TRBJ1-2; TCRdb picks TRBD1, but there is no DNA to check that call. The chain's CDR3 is CASSLAPGDLYGYTF.